This record looks at one TCR beta chain sequence and its context. The antigen is not known. Per germline, CDR1 LGHNA and CDR2 YSLEER. J was trimmed by 1 base and V by 0 bases; bases with no gene match: 5. The length of the CDR3 is 16 residues. This specimen comes from a study of cytomegalovirus exposure and HLA in healthy donors. Study conclusions and caveats: Rare sequences made up most TCRs, while some public TCRs were found in many donors.

PCR amplification relied on 60 Vbeta primers (plus 13 Jbeta primers). This table comes from immunoSEQ multiplex PCR, and its TCRdb copy is limited to in-frame clones, with some not included. The sample gives about 41,000 clones, around 85% of which show up once; approximately 3% is in the top ten. This clonotype was obtained from a man aged 50 to 60 in good health and CMV-seronegative. The chain employs TRBV4-3 and TRBJ2-7, with 8 nucleotides matching TRBD2. The sample taken for sequencing was PBMCs. The DNA of the CDR3 is TGCGCCAGCAGCCAAGATAGCAGCGGGAGTTCCTACGAGCAGTACTTC. This translates into CASSQDSSGSSYEQYF.